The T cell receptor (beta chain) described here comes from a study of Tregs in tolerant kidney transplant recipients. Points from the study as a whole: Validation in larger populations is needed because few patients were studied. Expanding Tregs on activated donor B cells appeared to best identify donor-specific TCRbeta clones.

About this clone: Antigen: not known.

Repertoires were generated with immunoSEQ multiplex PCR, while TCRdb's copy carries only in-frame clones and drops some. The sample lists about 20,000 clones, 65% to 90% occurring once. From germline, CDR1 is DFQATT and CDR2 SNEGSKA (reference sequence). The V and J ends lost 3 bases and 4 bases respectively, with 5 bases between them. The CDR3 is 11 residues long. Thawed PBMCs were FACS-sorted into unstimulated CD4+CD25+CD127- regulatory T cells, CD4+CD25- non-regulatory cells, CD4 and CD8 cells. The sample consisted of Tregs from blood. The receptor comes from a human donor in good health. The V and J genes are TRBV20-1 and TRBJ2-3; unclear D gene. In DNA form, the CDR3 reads TGCAGTGCTAGGAGATCAGATACGCAGTATTTT. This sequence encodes CSARRSDTQYF.